This T cell receptor (beta chain) was obtained from a study of cytomegalovirus exposure and HLA in healthy donors. Study context: Unique TCR beta sequences numbering approximately 120 million came from roughly 180 million T cells in an earlier analysis. An early data release held around 80 million unique TCRs from HLA-typed donors. Findings and caveats of the study: High sensitivity and specificity were reportedly achieved when the classifier diagnosed cytomegalovirus status. Association of a missense DCLRE1C variant with TCR beta V- and J-gene trimming was reported in a later analysis.

This CDR3 contains 12 residues. Germline V gene sequence: CDR1 SGHNT, CDR2 YYREEE (reference sequence). Unmatched junction bases numbered 3, after V lost 4 bases and J lost 6 bases. To note about this clone: The antigen remains unidentified.

PCR used 60 Vbeta primers and 13 Jbeta primers. Sequencing was performed with immunoSEQ multiplex PCR; in TCRdb, only in-frame clones are kept and a portion is missing. The sample table includes roughly 65,000 clones. The sequencing input was PBMCs. The chain combines TRBV5-4 with TRBJ1-1; 7 positions match TRBD1. The TCR comes from a boy between 10 and 17 years old in good health and CMV-seronegative. CDR3: CASSTGTAEAFF. CDR3 DNA sequence: TGTGCCAGCAGCACTGGGACAGCTGAAGCTTTCTTT.